This section outlines one T cell receptor (beta chain) sequence together with its context. This clonotype was observed many times. The antigen this receptor binds is unknown. Per-base quality was not reported, and no clone a single base away is much larger than it. The data originate from a study of response to subunit inactivated influenza vaccine (dated by TCRdb to 2016 to 2018). Some background on the complete study: Deep quantitative T cell receptor repertoire profiling was used in the study to track responses to a trivalent subunit inactivated influenza vaccine.

The method behind the library was RT-PCR. Sequenced on an Illumina HiSeq 2500. TCRdb passed the public sequencing reads through fastp at Q25 and MiXCR, retaining productive beta sequences. One record per CDR3 amino acid sequence lists the most common genes and DNA. The sample yields hundreds of thousands of distinct CDR3 sequences; about 15% were counted once. The ten largest clones represent approximately 7% of the sample. According to the germline V gene, CDR1 reads SNHLY and CDR2 reads FYNNEI. V and J lose 8 bases and 1 base, and a span of 8 bases separates them. Its CDR3 holds 12 amino acids, cysteine through phenylalanine. The read is trimmed to its CDR3 DNA, 36 bases read in frame from base 1. General study outcomes and caveats: The authors proposed that each seasonal influenza vaccination may bring in only a limited number of new T cells.

The clonotype was recovered from a man aged 45-60 years who received an inactivated influenza vaccine. Donor details come from another sample of the same person, matched by shared clones. The V and J segments used are TRBV2 and TRBJ1-2, with TRBD1 tentatively as D gene (5 bases match). The source material was PBMCs from blood, sampled approximately 15 days before vaccination. The CDR3 corresponds to CASRDLNYGYTF. DNA sequence: TGTGCCAGCCGGGACCTTAACTATGGCTACACCTTC.